This TCR beta chain is drawn from a study of blood T cell repertoires in COVID-19. The CDR3 totals 17 residues. The ends lost 5 bases at V and 0 bases at J; junction bases unmatched: 10. Germline V CDR1 and CDR2: LGHDT, YNNKEL (reference sequence). TCRdb's table, derived via immunoSEQ multiplex PCR, lists solely in-frame clones and lacks some. Of roughly 170,000 clones detected, 65% to 85% appear once; the ten largest clones hold roughly 5.7%. Specimen: PBMCs or T cells enriched from blood (not recorded which). The gene calls are TRBV3-1 (or the pseudogene TRBV3-2) and TRBJ1-3; 7 nucleotides match TRBD1. The TCR sequence derives from a woman between 35 and 50 years old with acute COVID-19. The CDR3: CASSDLWTGPSGNTIYF. The CDR3 DNA follows: TGTGCCAGCAGCGACTTGTGGACAGGTCCCTCTGGAAACACCATATATTTT.